The 31 T cell receptor beta chains listed next were all sequenced from one sample in a study of cytomegalovirus exposure and HLA in healthy donors. Measured with immunoSEQ multiplex PCR; TCRdb has only the in-frame clones, and not every one. The table has 150,000 to 200,000 clones, 80% to 90% seen once; the top ten hold about 2.2%. The material sequenced was PBMCs. Receptors originate from a woman younger than 35 in good health and CMV-seronegative.

The DNA of the CDR3 is TGCGCCAGCAGCTTGGCACAGGGCCCTAACACTGAAGCTTTCTTT. Residues: CASSLAQGPNTEAFF. V and J are TRBV5-1 and TRBJ1-1; a possible D gene is TRBD1 (6 bases). V gave up 0 bases and J gave up 2 bases, with 11 bases separating them. Germline CDR1 reads SGHRS; CDR2 reads YFSETQ. This CDR3 contains 15 residues.

The rearrangement joins TRBV18 to TRBJ1-5; D may be TRBD1 (6 bases). Trimming took off 3 bases at V and 3 bases at J, with 18 bases between the two ends. The CDR3 has 17 amino acids. The germline V gene has CDR1 KGHSH and CDR2 LQKENI. CDR3 residues: CASSPSKDRSLNQPQHF. CDR3 coding DNA: TGTGCCAGCTCACCTTCTAAGGACAGAAGTCTCAATCAGCCCCAGCATTTT.

The chain employs TRBV5-4 and TRBJ1-2; D may be TRBD1 (5 bases). V lost 0 bases and J lost 5, with 20 bases in between. The CDR3 is made up of 17 amino acids. Looked up from germline, CDR1 is SGHNT and CDR2 is YYREEE (reference sequence). The CDR3 sequence is CASSLEKGRGLLYGYTF. The CDR3 nucleotides read TGTGCCAGCAGCTTGGAGAAGGGACGGGGGTTATTATATGGCTACACCTTC.

The chain links TRBV10-3 to TRBJ1-1; 10 nucleotides align to TRBD1. Germline V gene lookup returns CDR1 ENHRY and CDR2 SYGVKD. This CDR3 comprises 15 residues. The J segment lost 9 bases and the V segment lost 0 bases, leaving 7 bases of the junction unmatched. The CDR3 sequence is CAISESVGQGMKAFF. As DNA, the CDR3 is TGTGCCATCAGTGAGTCGGTGGGACAGGGGATGAAAGCTTTCTTT.

The chain carries TRBV5-6 and TRBJ2-5; maybe TRBD2 (5 bases). The CDR3 contains 16 residues. The germline CDR1 and CDR2 sequences are SGHDT and YYEEEE. Trimming stripped 4 bases from V and 8 bases from J, with 24 bases between. CDR3 region: CASSPPTGSISNTQYF. In DNA form, the CDR3 reads TGTGCCAGCAGCCCCCCAACGGGGTCCATCTCAAATACCCAGTACTTC.

This clone came up a few times. CDR3 sequence: CASSVGQGGSSPLHF. DNA for the CDR3: TGTGCCAGCAGTGTAGGGCAGGGAGGAAGTTCACCCCTCCACTTT. The chain joins TRBV2 to TRBJ1-6; a possible D gene is TRBD1 (5 bases). V was cut by 4 bases and J by 9 bases, with 16 bases left in between. The CDR3 has 15 residues. Per germline, CDR1 SNHLY and CDR2 FYNNEI.

This clone has only one observation. V and J are TRBV7-9 and TRBJ1-2; the D gene is possibly TRBD1 (5 bases). This CDR3 region has 16 residues. The germline V gene has CDR1 SEHNR and CDR2 FQNEAQ (reference sequence). V was pared by 2 bases and J by 0 bases, with 13 bases between. CDR3 bases: TGTGCCAGCAGCTTACTCGGGGACTGGACTAACTATGGCTACACCTTC. It yields the protein CASSLLGDWTNYGYTF.

The rearrangement uses TRBV4-2 and TRBJ1-2, with D uncertain. The germline gives CDR1 LGHNA, CDR2 YNFKEQ. The CDR3 has 13 amino acids. Trimming left V 4 bases short and J 5 bases short, with 11 bases between. DNA of the CDR3: TGTGCCAGCAGCCCCTGGACTGTTTATGGCTACACCTTC. Its protein product is CASSPWTVYGYTF.

There are a few counts of this clone. The V call is TRBV7-9, the J call TRBJ1-2; the match to TRBD1 covers 10 bases. This CDR3 comprises 14 residues. Unmatched junction bases numbered 4, after V lost 4 bases and J lost 5 bases. CDR1 and CDR2 from the germline V gene are SEHNR and FQNEAQ (reference sequence). The CDR3 sequence: CASSWTGGYYGYTF. As DNA, the CDR3 is TGTGCCAGCAGCTGGACAGGGGGGTATTATGGCTACACCTTC.

CDR3 sequence: CASSSDDRGPYEQYF. The CDR3 DNA follows: TGTGCCAGCAGCTCCGACGACAGGGGCCCCTACGAGCAGTACTTC. The J gene is TRBJ2-7, the V gene TRBV5-5, with TRBD1 identical over 8 bases. This CDR3 has 15 residues. V gave up 3 bases and J gave up 2 bases; unmatched junction bases: 7. Germline V gene sequence: CDR1 SGHKS, CDR2 YYEKEE (reference sequence).

This clone was counted only a few times. The chain recombines TRBV7-2 with TRBJ2-1; 9 nucleotides agree with TRBD2. V lost 8 bases, J lost 9 bases, and 20 bases stayed unmatched. CDR3 size: 17 residues. Per germline, CDR1 SGHTA and CDR2 FQGNSA. The CDR3 nucleotides read TGTGCCAGCGCGGGTAGCGGGAGCCTTGTGGTTAGGAGTGAGCAGTTCTTC. Translation gives CASAGSGSLVVRSEQFF.

V is TRBV14 and J is TRBJ1-4, with TRBD1 identical over 7 bases. V gave up 0 bases and J gave up 0 bases; unmatched junction bases: 13. The germline gives CDR1 SGHDN, CDR2 FVKESK. The CDR3 is made up of 20 amino acids. The CDR3 reads CASSQDLRGREQTTNEKLFF. The CDR3 bases are TGTGCCAGCAGCCAAGATCTGAGGGGGCGCGAACAAACAACTAATGAAAAACTGTTTTTT. Together with reference TRBV14 and TRBJ1-4, the CDR3 gives the full variable domain: EAGVTQFPSHSVIEKGQTVTLRCDPISGHDNLYWYRRVMGKEIKFLLHFVKESKQDESGMPNNRFLAERTGGTYSTLKVQPAELEDSGVYFCASSQDLRGREQTTNEKLFFGSGTQLSVL.

This clone appeared once. V gene TRBV7-9 combines with J gene TRBJ2-3, with TRBD2 matching over 7 bases. Losses at the gene ends were 4 bases for V and 2 bases for J; bases not matched to a gene: 6. The CDR3 extends over 15 amino acids. Per the germline V gene, CDR1 is SEHNR and CDR2 is FQNEAQ (reference sequence). This CDR3 is CASSSERDFTDTQYF. For the CDR3, the DNA is TGTGCCAGCAGCTCTGAGCGGGATTTCACAGATACGCAGTATTTT.

The DNA of the CDR3 is TGTGCCAGCAGCCCGACTAGCGGGGCTTACAATGAGCAGTTCTTC. This encodes CASSPTSGAYNEQFF. The chain joins TRBV5-4 to TRBJ2-1; 11 nucleotides agree with TRBD2. The ends lost 4 bases at V and 4 bases at J; junction bases unmatched: 4. The CDR3 runs 15 residues. Germline CDR1 reads SGHNT; CDR2 reads YYREEE (reference sequence).

The chain couples TRBV11-3 to TRBJ2-3, with 7 bases fitting TRBD2. This CDR3 spans 13 amino acids. In germline, CDR1 is SGHNT, CDR2 YENEEA. V was pared by 5 bases and J by 6 bases, with 5 bases of the junction left unmatched. The CDR3 reads CASSRGVGDTQYF. CDR3 coding DNA: TGTGCCAGCAGCCGGGGGGTTGGGGATACGCAGTATTTT. The whole variable domain, filled in from reference TRBV11-3 and TRBJ2-3, reads EAGVVQSPRYKIIEKKQPVAFWCNPISGHNTLYWYLQNLGQGPELLIRYENEEAVDDSQLPKDRFSAERLKGVDSTLKIQPAELGDSAVYLCASSRGVGDTQYFGPGTRLTVL.

This chain uses TRBV4-2 with TRBJ2-1, with D perhaps matching TRBD1 (5 bases). Germline assignment: CDR1 LGHNA and CDR2 YNFKEQ. V lost 6 bases and J lost 1, with 13 bases in between. The length of the CDR3 is 15 residues. The DNA of the CDR3 is TGTGCCAGCAGACCAGGTGGGGCATCCTACAATGAGCAGTTCTTC. Translation gives CASRPGGASYNEQFF.

The chain employs TRBV19 and TRBJ1-2, with D perhaps TRBD1 (6 bases). Looked up from germline, CDR1 is LNHDA and CDR2 is SQIVND (reference sequence). V gave up 7 bases and J gave up 14 bases, with 23 bases separating them. There are 13 residues in the CDR3. In DNA form, the CDR3 reads TGTGCCAGTAAGGGGGATTTTTGGGACCGAGGAACCTTC. Translated: CASKGDFWDRGTF. Supplemented by reference TRBV19 and TRBJ1-2, the full variable domain reads DGGITQSPKYLFRKEGQNVTLSCEQNLNHDAMYWYRQDPGQGLRLIYYSQIVNDFQKGDIAEGYSVSREKKESFPLTVTSAQKNPTAFYLCASKGDFWDRGTFGSGTRLTVV.

J is TRBJ2-7 and V is TRBV11-3; TRBD2 aligns across 14 bases. This CDR3 spans 20 amino acids. V trimming: 4 bases; J trimming: 5 bases; junction bases outside the gene matches: 19. Germline V gene lookup returns CDR1 SGHNT and CDR2 YENEEA. As DNA, the CDR3 is TGTGCCAGCAGCTCCCCTGCCCTCGGGACTAGCGGGAGAATCCCCCACGAGCAGTACTTC. Encoded protein: CASSSPALGTSGRIPHEQYF. Full variable domain (outside the CDR3, taken from reference TRBV11-3 and TRBJ2-7): EAGVVQSPRYKIIEKKQPVAFWCNPISGHNTLYWYLQNLGQGPELLIRYENEEAVDDSQLPKDRFSAERLKGVDSTLKIQPAELGDSAVYLCASSSPALGTSGRIPHEQYFGPGTRLTVT.

This chain connects TRBV30 to TRBJ1-1; no clear D. The V and J ends lost 0 bases and 1 base respectively, with 6 bases between them. Germline V gives CDR1 GTSNPN, CDR2 SVGIG (reference sequence). This CDR3 contains 13 residues. The CDR3 sequence: CAWSVRRNTEAFF. DNA for the CDR3: TGTGCCTGGAGTGTCCGGAGGAACACTGAAGCTTTCTTT. The full variable domain, with the rest looked up from reference TRBV30 and TRBJ1-1, is SQTIHQWPATLVQPVGSPLSLECTVEGTSNPNLYWYRQAAGRGLQLLFYSVGIGQISSEVPQNLSASRPQDRQFILSSKKLLLSDSGFYLCAWSVRRNTEAFFGQGTRLTVV.

V and J are TRBV2 and TRBJ2-7; 7 bases match TRBD1. The CDR3 length is 13 residues. The V gene's germline CDR1 is SNHLY and CDR2 FYNNEI. V was clipped by 6 bases and J by 2 bases; unmatched bases: 4. The CDR3 DNA reads TGTGCCAGCAGGGATGACAGGGCCTACGAGCAGTACTTC. It specifies CASRDDRAYEQYF. Full variable domain (rest looked up from reference TRBV2 and TRBJ2-7): EPEVTQTPSHQVTQMGQEVILRCVPISNHLYFYWYRQILGQKVEFLVSFYNNEISEKSEIFDDQFSVERPDGSNFTLKIRSTKLEDSAMYFCASRDDRAYEQYFGPGTRLTVT.

The chain couples TRBV10-3 to TRBJ2-2; 7 positions match TRBD1. The CDR3 has 15 amino acids. Germline-derived CDR1 and CDR2 are ENHRY and SYGVKD. After removal of 5 bases from V and 3 bases from J, the junction contained 6 bases not matched to a gene. CDR3 protein: CAISTKGADTGELFF. CDR3 bases: TGTGCCATCAGTACTAAGGGGGCGGACACCGGGGAGCTGTTTTTT.

The rearrangement links TRBV10-3 to TRBJ2-7; the D gene is possibly TRBD2 (5 bases). The V end lost 3 bases, the J end lost 12 bases, and 15 bases lay between the germline ends. The CDR3 has 12 amino acids. Germline loops: CDR1 ENHRY, CDR2 SYGVKD. CDR3 DNA: TGTGCCATCAGTGAAGGAGTAGAGGGTCCGTACTTC. Protein sequence: CAISEGVEGPYF.

The gene calls are TRBV27 and TRBJ2-7, with D perhaps TRBD2 (6 bases). The CDR3 sequence is 14 residues long. V gave up 6 bases and J gave up 8 bases, with 20 bases separating them. CDR1 is MNHEY and CDR2 is SMNVEV in the germline V gene (reference sequence). CDR3 sequence reads: CASSYRDRGTQQYF. CDR3 DNA sequence: TGTGCCAGCAGCTATCGGGACCGCGGGACCCAGCAGTACTTC.

This clone appeared a single time. The chain recombines TRBV7-3 with TRBJ2-1; 13 nucleotides agree with TRBD2. Germline V CDR1 and CDR2: SGHTA, FQGTGA. There are 16 residues in the CDR3. V lost 5 bases, J lost 5 bases, and 6 bases stayed unmatched. DNA for the CDR3: TGTGCCAGCAGCCACCCGACTAGCGGGGGGAACAATGAGCAGTTCTTC. This codes for CASSHPTSGGNNEQFF.

This chain uses TRBV7-9 with TRBJ1-5; weak D call: TRBD1 (6 bases). CDR1 SEHNR and CDR2 FQNEAQ come from the germline V gene (reference sequence). V was clipped by 4 bases and J by 7 bases, with 8 bases between them. The CDR3 runs to 12 residues. This CDR3 is CASSSDRQPQHF. The CDR3 DNA sequence: TGTGCCAGCAGCTCGGACAGACAGCCCCAGCATTTT.

J is TRBJ2-6 and V is TRBV5-1; 7 bases are a match to TRBD1. V dropped 4 bases and J dropped 2; count of bases not matched to a gene: 12. The CDR3 has 18 residues. CDR1 is SGHRS, CDR2 YFSETQ, per germline. CDR3 sequence (DNA): TGCGCCAGCAGCGTAGGACCGACAGGGATCGCTGGGGCCAACGTCCTGACTTTC. Protein sequence: CASSVGPTGIAGANVLTF.

J is TRBJ2-5 and V is TRBV7-6; tentative D call: TRBD2 (6 bases). CDR3 length equals 15 residues. Trimming removed 5 bases at V and 1 base at J, with 14 bases between. Germline CDR1 SGHVS, CDR2 FNYEAQ. The CDR3 spells CASSPQAGFQETQYF. The CDR3 DNA sequence: TGTGCCAGCAGCCCCCAGGCGGGGTTCCAAGAGACCCAGTACTTC.

The chain uses TRBV29-1 and TRBJ2-5, with D maybe TRBD1 (6 bases). With 7 bases removed from V and 4 bases from J, the gap between germline ends came to 16 bases. CDR3 size: 13 residues. Germline V gives CDR1 SQVTM, CDR2 ANQGSEA. Here the CDR3 DNA reads TGCAGCGGAAGACAGGCCCGGGGAGAGACCCAGTACTTC. It codes for CSGRQARGETQYF.

This chain links TRBV5-1 with TRBJ1-6; 9 bases line up with TRBD1. This CDR3 is 14 amino acids long. Germline V gives CDR1 SGHRS, CDR2 YFSETQ. Trimming took 3 bases from V and 8 from J; bases not matched to a gene: 3. As DNA, the CDR3 is TGCGCCAGCAGCTCGGGACAGGGTTATTCACCCCTCCACTTT. This gives the protein CASSSGQGYSPLHF.

This clone was detected many times. This rearrangement joins TRBV11-2 to TRBJ1-2, with TRBD1 as a possible D gene (6 bases). The CDR3 is 15 amino acids. Germline values: CDR1 SGHAT, CDR2 FQNNGV. The germline V and J ends were trimmed by 1 base and 4 bases, with 13 bases remaining between them. In DNA form, the CDR3 reads TGTGCCAGCAGCTTAGGTAGGGGGATCCCCTATGGCTACACCTTC. Translating gives CASSLGRGIPYGYTF.

CDR3: CASKKAGRGSGANVLTF. The CDR3 DNA is TGTGCCAGCAAAAAAGCGGGTAGGGGCTCTGGGGCCAACGTCCTGACTTTC. J is TRBJ2-6 and V is TRBV2; D may be TRBD2 (6 bases). From germline, CDR1 is SNHLY and CDR2 FYNNEI. This CDR3 is 17 amino acids long. Trimming shortened V by 7 bases and J by 0 bases, and 16 bases separated the two germline ends.